These 21 T cell receptor beta chains came from one sample sequenced in a study of T cell responses to AZD1222 COVID-19 vaccine. This table comes from immunoSEQ multiplex PCR, and its TCRdb copy is limited to in-frame clones, with some not included. The top ten clones hold about 1.5% of a sample with approximately 100,000 clones, 90% of them seen once. This specimen was peripheral blood, taken on day 0 of AZD1222 vaccination. All receptors come from an adult in good health.

J is TRBJ2-5 and V is TRBV20-1, with 10 bases lining up with TRBD2. The germline V gene encodes CDR1 DFQATT and CDR2 SNEGSKA (reference sequence). The CDR3 sequence is 17 residues long. V was pared by 3 bases and J by 4 bases, with 14 bases of the junction left unmatched. CDR3 sequence reads: CSASYWASGGASETQYF. The CDR3 DNA sequence: TGCAGTGCTAGTTATTGGGCCAGCGGGGGGGCTTCAGAGACCCAGTACTTC.

V usage is TRBV5-4 and J usage is TRBJ2-1; D unresolved. Trimming took off 3 bases at V and 5 bases at J, with 6 bases between the two ends. CDR1 is SGHNT and CDR2 is YYREEE in the germline V gene (reference sequence). The CDR3 consists of 12 residues. CDR3 residues: CASSYRHNEQFF. In nucleotides, the CDR3 is TGTGCCAGCAGCTACAGACACAATGAGCAGTTCTTC.

This chain joins TRBV28 and TRBJ2-1; tentative D call: TRBD1 (6 bases). With 3 bases removed from V and 6 bases from J, the gap between germline ends came to 15 bases. CDR3 size: 15 residues. CDR1 is MDHEN and CDR2 is SYDVKM in the germline V gene. CDR3 region: CASSFLGGHVNEQFF. The CDR3 nucleotides are TGTGCCAGCAGTTTCCTAGGGGGACATGTCAATGAGCAGTTCTTC. The whole variable domain, filled in from reference TRBV28 and TRBJ2-1, reads DVKVTQSSRYLVKRTGEKVFLECVQDMDHENMFWYRQDPGLGLRLIYFSYDVKMKEKGDIPEGYSVSREKKERFSLILESASTNQTSMYLCASSFLGGHVNEQFFGPGTRLTVL.

This clone was seen once. In nucleotides, the CDR3 is TGTGCCATCAGTGGAGTTCGGAGGGGGGACAATCAGCCCCAGCATTTT. Amino acid sequence: CAISGVRRGDNQPQHF. The chain uses TRBV10-3 and TRBJ1-5, with D possibly TRBD1 on 6 matching bases. CDR1 is ENHRY and CDR2 is SYGVKD in the germline V gene. V was clipped by 4 bases and J by 3 bases, with 16 bases between them. The CDR3 covers 16 residues.

The rearrangement uses TRBV5-6 and TRBJ2-7; D might be TRBD1 (6 bases). This CDR3 region has 17 residues. Germline V CDR1 and CDR2: SGHDT, YYEEEE. The V end lost 2 bases, the J end lost 1 base, and 19 bases lay between the germline ends. CDR3 DNA: TGTGCCAGCAGCTTAGGGGCGACAGGCGACGTTTCCTACGAGCAGTACTTC. Translated: CASSLGATGDVSYEQYF.

CDR3 nucleotide sequence: TGTGCCAGCAGCGCGGATTCGGACGGAGATTCACCCCTCCACTTT. It specifies CASSADSDGDSPLHF. This rearrangement joins TRBV5-4 to TRBJ1-6; D call uncertain. The CDR3 covers 15 residues. CDR1 and CDR2 (germline): SGHNT, YYREEE (reference sequence). V dropped 4 bases and J dropped 8 bases, with 16 bases sitting between them.

The chain couples TRBV29-1 to TRBJ1-4; D unclear. Trimming cost V 5 bases and J 0 bases, with 10 bases left between them. In germline, CDR1 is SQVTM, CDR2 ANQGSEA. CDR3 length: 14 amino acids. The CDR3 protein is CSVSGRATNEKLFF. The DNA for the CDR3 is TGCAGCGTTTCGGGGAGAGCAACTAATGAAAAACTGTTTTTT.

This clone appeared once. V usage is TRBV2 and J usage is TRBJ1-5; 7 bases are a match to TRBD1. This CDR3 is built from 15 residues. J lost 5 bases, V lost 0 bases, and 4 bases had no gene match. Germline CDR1 is SNHLY and CDR2 is FYNNEI. Here the CDR3 reads CASSEARGGYQPQHF. The CDR3 DNA is TGTGCCAGCAGTGAAGCCAGGGGGGGGTATCAGCCCCAGCATTTT.

The chain uses TRBV10-2 and TRBJ1-1, with TRBD1 as a possible D gene (5 bases). CDR1 WSHSY and CDR2 SAAADI come from the germline V gene. CDR3 size: 14 residues. The V end lost 8 bases, the J end lost 0 bases, and 13 bases lay between the germline ends. CDR3 sequence: CASGRDGMNTEAFF. CDR3 sequence (DNA): TGCGCCAGCGGCCGGGACGGCATGAACACTGAAGCTTTCTTT.

V is TRBV7-8 and J is TRBJ1-2; D not resolved. The CDR3 has 14 amino acids. Trimming cost V 5 bases and J 3 bases, with 13 bases left between them. Germline CDR1 SGHVS, CDR2 FQNEAQ. The CDR3 DNA reads as TGTGCCAGCAGCCTTACAGAATATGACTATGGCTACACCTTC. It specifies CASSLTEYDYGYTF.

The rearrangement links TRBV19 to TRBJ1-1, with a weak D call TRBD1 (5 bases). The germline V and J ends were trimmed by 3 bases and 11 bases, with 19 bases remaining between them. The germline V gene encodes CDR1 LNHDA and CDR2 SQIVND (reference sequence). This CDR3 has 14 amino acids. The CDR3 loop is CASSIMIDGGEAFF. CDR3 DNA sequence: TGTGCCAGTAGTATCATGATTGATGGGGGGGAGGCTTTCTTT.

The chain recombines TRBV11-2 with TRBJ2-3; D unclear. CDR1 is SGHAT, CDR2 FQNNGV, per germline. The CDR3 extends over 14 amino acids. Trimming stripped 0 bases from V and 3 bases from J, with 7 bases between. The CDR3 sequence: CASSLDPWTDTQYF. The CDR3 bases are TGTGCCAGCAGCTTAGACCCATGGACAGATACGCAGTATTTT.

The chain employs TRBV3-1 (or the pseudogene TRBV3-2) and TRBJ1-2; 7 nucleotides match TRBD1. CDR1 and CDR2 (germline): LGHDT, YNNKEL (reference sequence). V gave up 5 bases and J gave up 4 bases; unmatched junction bases: 4. This CDR3 is built from 13 residues. The DNA for the CDR3 is TGTGCCAGCAGCGTCCGGGACAGCTATGGCTACACCTTC. Translating it yields CASSVRDSYGYTF.

This clone has just one count. V is TRBV28 and J is TRBJ2-7, with TRBD2 as a possible D gene (5 bases). Germline V gene data show CDR1 as MDHEN and CDR2 as SYDVKM. The CDR3 extends over 16 amino acids. V was shortened by 8 bases and J by 2 bases, with 22 bases between the two germline ends. The CDR3 region has the DNA TGTGCCAGCGCTAATGGAGGCATCCTACGGGCCTACGAGCAGTACTTC. It codes for CASANGGILRAYEQYF.

The chain uses TRBV5-4 and TRBJ2-7; TRBD2 matches at 11 bases. Germline V CDR1 and CDR2: SGHNT, YYREEE (reference sequence). V was pared by 1 base and J by 7 bases, with 7 bases of the junction left unmatched. The CDR3 has 15 residues. CDR3 amino acids: CASSLSSGGAKEQYF. CDR3 DNA sequence: TGTGCCAGCAGCTTGAGTAGCGGGGGGGCGAAAGAGCAGTACTTC.

J is TRBJ2-3 and V is TRBV14; no clear D. V gave up 3 bases and J gave up 5 bases, with 9 bases separating them. The length of the CDR3 is 13 residues. Germline CDR1 is SGHDN and CDR2 is FVKESK. CDR3 nucleotide sequence: TGTGCCAGCAGCCATTTATTACAAGATACGCAGTATTTT. Its translation is CASSHLLQDTQYF. Full variable domain (rest looked up from reference TRBV14 and TRBJ2-3): EAGVTQFPSHSVIEKGQTVTLRCDPISGHDNLYWYRRVMGKEIKFLLHFVKESKQDESGMPNNRFLAERTGGTYSTLKVQPAELEDSGVYFCASSHLLQDTQYFGPGTRLTVL.

The chain carries TRBV7-2 and TRBJ1-5; tentatively, D is TRBD1 (5 bases). Per germline, CDR1 SGHTA and CDR2 FQGNSA. CDR3 length equals 15 residues. Trimming took 2 bases from V and 0 from J, leaving 8 bases between them. The CDR3: CASSLWGNSNQPQHF. The CDR3 DNA follows: TGTGCCAGCAGCTTATGGGGGAATAGCAATCAGCCCCAGCATTTT.

This chain connects TRBV7-2 to TRBJ2-5; 9 bases are a match to TRBD2. The CDR3 spans 16 residues. Trimming removed 2 bases from V and 2 bases from J; junction bases left unmatched: 6. In germline, CDR1 is SGHTA, CDR2 FQGNSA. The CDR3 bases are TGTGCCAGCAGCTTATCGCCTAGCGGGGTTCAAGAGACCCAGTACTTC. Protein sequence: CASSLSPSGVQETQYF. Together with reference TRBV7-2 and TRBJ2-5, the CDR3 gives the full variable domain: GAGVSQSPSNKVTEKGKDVELRCDPISGHTALYWYRQSLGQGLEFLIYFQGNSAPDKSGLPSDRFSAERTGGSVSTLTIQRTQQEDSAVYLCASSLSPSGVQETQYFGPGTRLLVL.

The genes are TRBV5-6 and TRBJ2-2, with unresolved D. Trimming pared 5 bases from V and 7 bases from J, leaving 18 bases between. CDR1 is SGHDT and CDR2 is YYEEEE in the germline V gene. The CDR3 contains 15 residues. The CDR3 sequence is CASRVLQSGNGELFF. Written as DNA, the CDR3 is TGTGCCAGCAGGGTGCTTCAGTCGGGCAACGGGGAGCTGTTTTTT. Looking up the rest from reference TRBV5-6 and TRBJ2-2 gives the full variable domain: DAGVTQSPTHLIKTRGQQVTLRCSPKSGHDTVSWYQQALGQGPQFIFQYYEEEERQRGNFPDRFSGHQFPNYSSELNVNALLLGDSALYLCASRVLQSGNGELFFGEGSRLTVL.

V is TRBV6-5 and J is TRBJ1-1, with D hard to call. V lost 6 bases, J lost 1 base, and 9 bases lay in between. This CDR3 region has 13 residues. Germline values: CDR1 MNHEY, CDR2 SVGAGI. CDR3 sequence reads: CASRHRQNTEAFF. The DNA of the CDR3 is TGTGCCAGCAGACATCGACAGAACACTGAAGCTTTCTTT.

The CDR3 sequence: CASSLGAVTGELFF. The CDR3 DNA reads TGCGCCAGCAGCTTGGGGGCGGTGACCGGGGAGCTGTTTTTT. The chain uses TRBV5-1 and TRBJ2-2; D gene uncertain. The V gene lost 0 bases and the J gene lost 5 bases, with 8 bases spanning the gap. Germline values: CDR1 SGHRS, CDR2 YFSETQ. The CDR3 totals 14 residues.